This T cell receptor (beta chain) was captured by sequencing in a study of cytomegalovirus exposure and HLA in healthy donors. Use of 60 Vbeta and 13 Jbeta primers characterized the PCR. Some clones are missing from TCRdb's copy, which holds only in-frame ones; the method was immunoSEQ multiplex PCR. The table has 140,000 to 150,000 clones, about 81% seen once; the top ten hold over 6%. Concerning this clone itself: This CDR3 is also generated by other DNA sequences in the sample.

Looked up from germline, CDR1 is KGHSY and CDR2 is FQNENV. The ends were cut back, 1 base at V and 3 bases at J, with 12 bases in the middle. This CDR3 region has 15 residues. V is TRBV16 and J is TRBJ1-1; unclear D gene. This TCR derives from a man aged 25 to 40 in good health and CMV-seronegative. Sequences were obtained from PBMCs. CDR3 residues: CASSQWERLYTEAFF. CDR3 nucleotide sequence: TGTGCCAGCAGCCAATGGGAGAGGCTTTACACTGAAGCTTTCTTT.